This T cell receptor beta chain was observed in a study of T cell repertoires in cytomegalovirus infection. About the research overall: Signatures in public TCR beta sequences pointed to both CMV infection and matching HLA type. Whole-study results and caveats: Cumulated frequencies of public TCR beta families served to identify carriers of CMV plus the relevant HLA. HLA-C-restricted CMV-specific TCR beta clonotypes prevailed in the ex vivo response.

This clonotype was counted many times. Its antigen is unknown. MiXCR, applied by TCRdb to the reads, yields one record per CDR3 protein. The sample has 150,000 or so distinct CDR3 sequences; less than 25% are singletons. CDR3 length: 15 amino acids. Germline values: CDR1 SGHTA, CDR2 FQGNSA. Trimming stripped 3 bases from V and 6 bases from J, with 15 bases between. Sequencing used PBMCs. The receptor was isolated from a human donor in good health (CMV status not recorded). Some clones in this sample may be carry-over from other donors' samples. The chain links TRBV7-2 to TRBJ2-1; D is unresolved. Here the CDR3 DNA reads TGTGCCAGCAGCTTCGGTGAGCTCAATATCAATGAGCAGTTCTTC. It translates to CASSFGELNINEQFF.